The entry below describes one TCR beta chain. The antigen is undetermined. This sample was included in a study of T cells in Graves' hyperthyroidism and ophthalmopathy. Patients between 18 and 65 years old had hyperthyroidism, newly diagnosed and lasting under 2 months. Study-wide findings and caveats: A model using 13 V-J features told ophthalmopathy apart from stable hyperthyroidism. Most thyroid clonotypes with frequency above 0.001 were detected in blood.

This CDR3 region has 21 residues. The V segment lost 4 bases and the J segment 0 bases; nucleotides outside the gene matches: 12. Germline V gene data show CDR1 as SGHTA and CDR2 as FQGTGA. Amplification targeted TCR beta CDR3 regions from RNA transcripts. HTBI primers were used for first-round RT-PCR of the TCR CDR3. TCRdb reanalysed the multiplex PCR reads using MiXCR and keeps one entry per CDR3 protein. The sample yields under 350,000 distinct CDR3 sequences, 21% seen once. The sequencing input was blood. This rearrangement joins TRBV7-3 to TRBJ2-1; 16 nucleotides agree with TRBD2. The sequence was obtained from a woman aged 45-65 years with Graves' hyperthyroidism. The CDR3 DNA follows: TGTGCCAGCAGCTCTCCGGGACTAGCGGGGGGGCATAGAAGCTCCTACAATGAGCAGTTCTTC. Protein sequence: CASSSPGLAGGHRSSYNEQFF.